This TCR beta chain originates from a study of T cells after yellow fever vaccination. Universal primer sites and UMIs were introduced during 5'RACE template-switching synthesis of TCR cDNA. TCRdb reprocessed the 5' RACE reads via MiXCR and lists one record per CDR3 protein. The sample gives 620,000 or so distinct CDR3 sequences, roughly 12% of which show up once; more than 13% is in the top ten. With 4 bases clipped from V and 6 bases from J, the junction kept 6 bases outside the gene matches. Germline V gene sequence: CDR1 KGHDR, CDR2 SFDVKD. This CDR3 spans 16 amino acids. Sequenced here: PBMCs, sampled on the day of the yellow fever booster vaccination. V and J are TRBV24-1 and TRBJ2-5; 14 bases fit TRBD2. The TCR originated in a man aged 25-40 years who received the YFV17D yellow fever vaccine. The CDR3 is CATSDGTSGRMKTQYF. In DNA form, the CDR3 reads TGTGCCACCAGTGACGGGACTAGCGGGAGAATGAAGACCCAGTACTTC.